These T cell receptor beta chains were read from a single sample in a study of human T cells and chemical hapten exposure. TCRdb passed the RACE reads through MiXCR, listing each CDR3 protein once. The repertoire holds under 45,000 distinct CDR3 sequences, roughly a tenth seen once, with around 6.3% in the top ten. Material: whole blood, obtained in connection with sensitization to the hapten diphenylcyclopropenone (DPC). The receptors were sampled from a man between 25 and 39 years old with alopecia areata. Some clones in this sample may be carry-over from other donors' samples. The conserved cysteine and the conserved F or W are not part of the CDR3 here.

TRBV6-6,12,ASSPRPGAYEQY
TRBV10-3,12,AISATGENSPLH
TRBV27,15,ASTQRQVVSYNSPLH
TRBV18,13,ASSPGLATYNEQF
TRBV12-3/TRBV12-4,11,ASSSDGNEKLF
TRBV6-1,13,ASSPGTGSIGELF
TRBV20-1,11,SARSPGLDTQY
TRBV12-3/TRBV12-4,13,ASSFSGGHTDTQY
TRBV10-3,16,AISDPYIGQGSSYEQY
TRBV7-2,10,ASSLNGKPLH
TRBV4-1,13,ASSQEGTGSYEQY
TRBV19,13,ASTPTSGSTDTQY
TRBV7-8,17,ASSLRLRTRAAARETQY
TRBV4-2,14,ASSQDASGGAETQY
TRBV27,15,ASSFLTGTADQNIQY
TRBV9,13,ASSVRQGAKEKLF
TRBV20-1,13,SAREQQGGKETQY
TRBV29-1,9,SVGGPDTQY
TRBV6-5,15,ASSYRPTSSYADTQY
TRBV4-1,15,ASSQVGLAEAKNIQY
TRBV2,10,ASKGGGGPYT
TRBV11-2,12,ASSLVGLIETQY
TRBV6-1,13,ASRKGVGVGTEAF
TRBV7-9,14,ASSSRRPGAQETQY
TRBV20-1,11,SAPRTGKYEQY
TRBV11-3,14,ASSISGTGTYNEQF